Included here is one T cell receptor (beta chain) sequence, with context. Its specificity is not known. The CDR3 is 13 amino acids. CDR1 and CDR2 (germline): KGHDR, SFDVKD. The germline V and J ends were trimmed by 4 bases and 4 bases, with 6 bases remaining between them. The data stem from a study of vaccination and CD4 T cells after COVID-19. Stated time point: late sampling 161 to 241 days after vaccination in a few convalescent patients. The treatment is: roughly 10-day PBMC culture with coronavirus spike peptide pools or control peptides (ViraFEST assay). CD4+ T cells that had been cultured provided DNA sequenced with the Oncomine TCR Beta short-read assay. CD4+ T cells were cultured, and genomic DNA was extracted from them. MiXCR, applied by TCRdb to the PCR reads, yields one record per CDR3 protein. The sample shows fewer than 30,000 distinct CDR3 sequences, roughly 31% of them seen only once.

The clonotype originates from a human donor who had recovered from COVID-19. The chain joins TRBV24-1 to TRBJ2-2; tentative D call: TRBD1 (6 bases). The sequencing used CD4+ T cells from blood, cultured in vitro, collected about 7 months after SARS-CoV-2 vaccination. The CDR3 loop is CATSEDSTGELFF. The CDR3 region has the DNA TGTGCCACCAGTGAGGACAGCACCGGGGAGCTGTTTTTT.